This T cell receptor beta chain is from a study of blood T cell repertoires in COVID-19. In the study overall: Acute and convalescent COVID-19 specimens originated in the United States, Italy and Spain. Sources were T cells, B-cell-depleted T cells, or PBMCs; the material itself was cDNA or gDNA.

Per the original data handling: The authors estimated nucleated cell counts from reference gene primer amplification. Method: immunoSEQ multiplex PCR; TCRdb's copy keeps in-frame clones and lacks some. V and J calls and clone size are as listed in that table; D and trimming were resolved from the DNA. The repertoire holds roughly 120,000 clones, with 80% to 85% as singletons. The receptor was derived from a man between 65 and 85 years old with acute or convalescent COVID-19. Sequencing was carried out using peripheral blood.

The CDR3 loop is CSASRGVANYGYTF. The DNA for the CDR3 is TGCAGTGCTAGTCGGGGGGTAGCTAACTATGGCTACACCTTC. The rearrangement uses TRBV20-1 and TRBJ1-2, with D perhaps matching TRBD1 (5 bases). This CDR3 is built from 14 residues. The germline V gene has CDR1 DFQATT and CDR2 SNEGSKA (reference sequence). The ends were cut back, 3 bases at V and 0 bases at J, with 11 bases in the middle.